Included here is one TCR beta chain sequence, with context. Its antigen is still unknown. Base qualities are missing; no much larger clone stands one base away. The collaborating institutions used their own protocols to collect whole blood in K2EDTA tubes. Collaborator samples were shipped for TCRbeta analysis as frozen whole blood, isolated PBMCs, or DNA extracted from either sample type. Deletion took 1 base off V and 6 bases off J, with a span of 13 bases between the germline ends. Spanning cysteine to phenylalanine, the CDR3 consists of 15 amino acids. Only the CDR3 region is kept as DNA, spanning 45 bases read in frame from base 1. CDR1 and CDR2 (SEHNR, FQNEAQ) derive from the germline V gene (reference sequence). The sample belongs to a study of blood T cell repertoires in COVID-19 (TCRdb year 2020). Broadly, across the study: The collaborator samples originated in the United States, Italy and Spain and spanned the acute and convalescent phases of COVID-19. The repertoires were released in a freely available public database intended as a resource for research on the immune response to SARS-CoV-2. The samples were drawn from the first 160 participants of the ongoing ImmuneRACE study and from 1,200 or so subjects provided by 6 global collaborators. Nearly every sample came with metadata listing a de-identified subject ID, COVID-19 status, age in years and sex. The prospective study material was composed of cDNA or gDNA derived from T cells, B-cell-depleted T cells, or PBMCs. HLA class I and class II types, where available, came from metadata supplied by the sample provider rather than from assay-based typing. The dataset comprised deeply sampled blood TCRbeta repertoires from subjects exposed to, actively infected with, or recovered from COVID-19. Overall study outcomes, separate from this receptor: How much clinical and demographic metadata was included differed by source and by participant, and the metadata was provided uncurated.

The immunoSEQ Assay, a bias-controlled multiplex PCR, was used to amplify TCRbeta CDR3 regions from genomic DNA. The authors' pipeline ran thus. Within the assay, amplification of reference gene primers was used to estimate how many nucleated cells each sample contained. To quantify the absolute abundance of each unique TCRbeta CDR3 rearrangement, sequence reads were collapsed and filtered. For each sample, productive Simpson clonality was calculated as the square root of Simpson's diversity index over productive rearrangements. The source is immuneACCESS, and TCRdb retained only in-frame sequences with V and J called. Part of the clones is not carried over; for the studies checked, unresolved V genes explain less than half of this, and the remainder is unexplained. D and trimming were read from the DNA, whereas the V and J calls and clone size are those reported in that table. The sample has approximately 99,000 clones on record, 86% of them singletons. The biggest ten clones account for approximately 12% of the sample.

Recombination joined TRBV7-9 with TRBJ1-5; matching of 5 bases hints at TRBD1 as the D gene. Sequencing input: peripheral blood. The sequence was obtained from a woman aged 60-70 years in a cohort sampled during active or convalescent COVID-19. CDR3 reads: CASSLDGGGGQPQHF. The DNA sequence is TGTGCCAGCAGCTTAGATGGGGGAGGCGGTCAGCCCCAGCATTTT.